This TCR beta chain was identified in a study of T cell repertoires in cytomegalovirus infection. Study-level information: The authors relied on CMV epitopes, both recently identified HLA-C-restricted and well-studied HLA-B-restricted. Indications came from public TCR beta signatures; they pointed to CMV infection and to a matching HLA type.

Each CDR3 protein is one row after TCRdb ran MiXCR on the reads. The sample has some 99,000 distinct CDR3 sequences, around 30% seen once. V gave up 4 bases and J gave up 5 bases; unmatched junction bases: 15. The CDR3 runs to 18 residues. In its sample, this clonotype was seen many times. Its antigen is still unknown. Sequenced here: CD8+ T cells from cultured PBMCs, sampled from culture after CMV antigen stimulation. The receptor was derived from a human donor in good health (CMV status not recorded). Some clones in this sample may be carry-over from other donors' samples. The chain joins TRBV12-3 or TRBV12-4 to TRBJ2-5; 11 bases agree with TRBD2. Here the CDR3 reads CASSSTWGNSGGVETQYF. CDR3 sequence (DNA): TGTGCCAGCAGTTCTACCTGGGGAAATAGCGGGGGGGTGGAGACCCAGTACTTC.